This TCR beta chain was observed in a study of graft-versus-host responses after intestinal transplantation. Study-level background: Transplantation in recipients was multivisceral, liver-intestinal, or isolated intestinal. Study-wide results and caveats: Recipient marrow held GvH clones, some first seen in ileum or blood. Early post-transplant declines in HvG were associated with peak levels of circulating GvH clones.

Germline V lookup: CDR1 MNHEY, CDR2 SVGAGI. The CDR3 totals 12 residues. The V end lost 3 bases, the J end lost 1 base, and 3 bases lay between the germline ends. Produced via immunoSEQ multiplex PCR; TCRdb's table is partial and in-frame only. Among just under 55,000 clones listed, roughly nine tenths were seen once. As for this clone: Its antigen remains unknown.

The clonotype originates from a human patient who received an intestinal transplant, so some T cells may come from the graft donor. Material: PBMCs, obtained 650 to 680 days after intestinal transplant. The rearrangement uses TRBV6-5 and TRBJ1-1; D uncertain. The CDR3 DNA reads TGTGCCAGCAGTTATAGGAACACTGAAGCTTTCTTT. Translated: CASSYRNTEAFF.